The 14 T cell receptor beta chains below come from one sample, sequenced in a study of a mutant IDH1 vaccine in newly diagnosed glioma. Time point meaning: baseline, week 1 (first vaccination visit). Treatment defined: pre-vaccination baseline after standard-of-care therapy. Here immunoSEQ multiplex PCR was the method, and the copy in TCRdb shows in-frame clones only, minus some. The data show tens of thousands of clones, just over 90% seen once. The sample here was PBMCs, taken from a glioma patient treated with radiotherapy, temozolomide or both. The receptors derive from a young man with glioma.

The rearrangement links TRBV11-2 to TRBJ1-3; weak D call: TRBD1 (6 bases). CDR3 length: 16 amino acids. Germline CDR1 is SGHAT and CDR2 is FQNNGV. V was shortened by 0 bases and J by 7 bases, with 16 bases between the two germline ends. The CDR3 region has the DNA TGTGCCAGCAGCTTAGAAACGGGGGCTTTTTGGAACACCATATATTTT. Its translation is CASSLETGAFWNTIYF.

V gene TRBV27 combines with J gene TRBJ1-5; D may be TRBD1 (5 bases). Germline V gives CDR1 MNHEY, CDR2 SMNVEV (reference sequence). CDR3 size: 12 residues. Trimming cost V 8 bases and J 4 bases, with 9 bases left between them. The CDR3 reads CASGTENQPQHF. CDR3 sequence (DNA): TGTGCCAGCGGGACGGAAAATCAGCCCCAGCATTTT.

The V gene is TRBV18, the J gene TRBJ2-7; possibly TRBD2 for D (5 bases). V was cut by 1 base and J by 6 bases, with 22 bases left in between. The CDR3 sequence is 17 residues long. Germline assignment: CDR1 KGHSH and CDR2 LQKENI. The CDR3 here is CASSPRVETTTSSEQYF. Written as DNA, the CDR3 is TGTGCCAGCTCACCACGAGTTGAGACTACCACTTCCAGCGAGCAGTACTTC.

V usage is TRBV15 and J usage is TRBJ2-3; 12 bases are shared with TRBD2. The junction had 10 bases not matched to a gene; V was cut back by 5 bases and J by 1 base. Germline assignment: CDR1 LNHNV and CDR2 YYDKDF (reference sequence). CDR3 length: 18 residues. In DNA, the CDR3 is TGTGCCACCAGCCTCGGACTAGCGGGACCCTATGGCACAGATACGCAGTATTTT. This gives the protein CATSLGLAGPYGTDTQYF.

The V gene is TRBV6-6, the J gene TRBJ1-2; no reliable D call. The V gene's germline CDR1 is MNHNY and CDR2 SVGAGI (reference sequence). Between the trimmed V and J ends, which lost 5 bases and 8 bases, there was a span of 18 bases. This CDR3 has 14 amino acids. In DNA, the CDR3 is TGTGCCAGCAGTCCCCGAGGCCCGGGCGGAGGCTACACCTTC. It specifies CASSPRGPGGGYTF.

V and J are TRBV30 and TRBJ1-2, with 8 bases that match TRBD1. Germline CDR1 is GTSNPN and CDR2 is SVGIG (reference sequence). V gave up 4 bases and J gave up 5 bases; unmatched junction bases: 18. CDR3 length: 17 residues. The CDR3 DNA follows: TGTGCCTGGAACCCACCCCTAGGGTATCAGGGGGCGTATGGCTACACCTTC. Translation gives CAWNPPLGYQGAYGYTF.

The chain couples TRBV6-5 to TRBJ2-1; D is undetermined. The V and J ends lost 2 bases and 15 bases respectively, with 11 bases between them. Per germline, CDR1 MNHEY and CDR2 SVGAGI. The CDR3 is made up of 11 amino acids. The CDR3 region has the DNA TGTGCCAGCAGTTACGGCCAGGCTATGTTCTTC. It codes for CASSYGQAMFF.

The chain carries TRBV19 and TRBJ2-1; D unresolved. Germline V lookup: CDR1 LNHDA, CDR2 SQIVND (reference sequence). The V end lost 4 bases, the J end lost 12 bases, and 13 bases lay between the germline ends. The CDR3 is 12 amino acids. The CDR3 DNA reads as TGTGCCAGTAGTACCGGACGGATAGTGCAGTTCTTC. Residues: CASSTGRIVQFF.

The chain couples TRBV5-5 to TRBJ2-5; a possible D gene is TRBD1 (5 bases). Germline V lookup: CDR1 SGHKS, CDR2 YYEKEE (reference sequence). This CDR3 contains 14 residues. Trimming removed 5 bases from V and 9 bases from J, with 20 bases in between. As DNA, the CDR3 is TGTGCCAGCAGTTTTCAACAGGACAAGGGGTCCCAGTACTTC. Translated: CASSFQQDKGSQYF.

This clone appeared a single time. The V and J genes are TRBV29-1 and TRBJ2-1; D possibly corresponds to TRBD2 (5 bases). The CDR3 consists of 11 residues. Trimming cost V 4 bases and J 7 bases, with 8 bases left between them. Germline CDR1 SQVTM, CDR2 ANQGSEA. CDR3 residues: CSVGTFNEQFF. The CDR3 region has the DNA TGCAGCGTTGGGACTTTTAATGAGCAGTTCTTC.

The chain recombines TRBV6-5 with TRBJ2-2, with D hard to call. With 0 bases removed from V and 4 bases from J, the gap between germline ends came to 9 bases. CDR3 size: 15 residues. CDR1 MNHEY and CDR2 SVGAGI come from the germline V gene. CDR3 sequence reads: CASSYSWGSTGELFF. As DNA, the CDR3 is TGTGCCAGCAGTTACTCCTGGGGAAGCACCGGGGAGCTGTTTTTT.

This clone was found a few times. The CDR3 nucleotides read TGTGCCAGCAGCTTAGATCAGGATAGCGGGAATTCCTACAATGAGCAGTTCTTC. Its protein is CASSLDQDSGNSYNEQFF. The chain uses TRBV11-3 and TRBJ2-1; 8 bases match TRBD2. The V gene end was trimmed by 0 bases and the J gene end by 1 base; junction bases not matched to a gene: 8. In germline, CDR1 is SGHNT, CDR2 YENEEA. The CDR3 has 18 amino acids.

This clone appeared a single time. The chain carries TRBV20-1 and TRBJ1-1; a weak D match, TRBD1 (6 bases). This CDR3 comprises 11 residues. Germline CDR1 reads DFQATT; CDR2 reads SNEGSKA (reference sequence). The V end lost 6 bases, the J end lost 7 bases, and 12 bases lay between the germline ends. CDR3 nucleotides: TGCAGTGCCACAGGGCAGGATGAAGCTTTCTTT. It yields the protein CSATGQDEAFF.

This clone occurred a few times. This sequence joins TRBV6-1 and TRBJ2-3; the D is unclear. V dropped 2 bases and J dropped 2 bases, with 5 bases sitting between them. Per the germline V gene, CDR1 is MNHNS and CDR2 is SASEGT. The CDR3 is 13 amino acids. The CDR3 DNA is TGTGCCAGCAGTGAACAAGCCACAGATACGCAGTATTTT. It is translated as CASSEQATDTQYF.